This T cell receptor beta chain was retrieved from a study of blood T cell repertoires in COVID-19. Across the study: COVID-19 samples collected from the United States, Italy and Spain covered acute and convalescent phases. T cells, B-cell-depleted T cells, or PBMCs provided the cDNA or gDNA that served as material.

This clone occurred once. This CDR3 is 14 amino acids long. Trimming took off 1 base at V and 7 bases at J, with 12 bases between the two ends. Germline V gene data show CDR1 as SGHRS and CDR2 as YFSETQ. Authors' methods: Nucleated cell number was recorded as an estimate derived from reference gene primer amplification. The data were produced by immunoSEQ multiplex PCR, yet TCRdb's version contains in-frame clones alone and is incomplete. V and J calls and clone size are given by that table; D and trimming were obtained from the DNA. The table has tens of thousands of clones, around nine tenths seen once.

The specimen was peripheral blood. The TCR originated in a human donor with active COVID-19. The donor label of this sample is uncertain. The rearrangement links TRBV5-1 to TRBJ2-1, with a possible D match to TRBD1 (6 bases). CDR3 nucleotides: TGCGCCAGCAGCTTGCAGGGGCTAGAAAATGAGCAGTTCTTC. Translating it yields CASSLQGLENEQFF. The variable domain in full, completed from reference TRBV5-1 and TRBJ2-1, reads KAGVTQTPRYLIKTRGQQVTLSCSPISGHRSVSWYQQTPGQGLQFLFEYFSETQRNKGNFPGRFSGRQFSNSRSEMNVSTLELGDSALYLCASSLQGLENEQFFGPGTRLTVL.